A selection of T cell receptor beta chains follows, all from one sample in a study of shared T cell receptors in the human thymus. Measured with immunoSEQ multiplex PCR; TCRdb has only the in-frame clones, and not every one. This sample has about 730,000 clones; 80% to 90% occur once, and the top ten carry around 0.0094%. These records were also assigned to another study, of human thymus T cells.

The sequencing input was thymocytes. These TCRs come from a girl less than two years old with a congenital heart defect. Each CDR3 is given with its conserved first and last residue. The order of the fields is D gene, J gene, clone size, V gene, CDR3 protein, CDR3 DNA. A D gene is named only where the DNA matches it firmly. Clone size is shown for a subset of rows, as once, few, many or a class of expanded clone.

TRBD1 TRBJ1-4 once TRBV18 CASSSTTGGTNEKLFF TGTGCCAGCTCATCGACTACAGGGGGTACTAATGAAAAACTGTTTTTT
- TRBJ1-1 few TRBV28 CASSLARHQNTEAFF TGTGCCAGCAGTTTAGCCAGGCACCAGAACACTGAAGCTTTCTTT
TRBD1 TRBJ1-4 - TRBV15 CATSSGQGINATNEKLFF TGTGCCACCAGCAGTGGACAGGGAATCAACGCAACTAATGAAAAACTGTTTTTT
- TRBJ1-2 - TRBV16 CASSPQTGLLTHHNYGYTF TGTGCCAGCAGTCCCCAGACAGGTCTATTAACCCATCATAACTATGGCTACACCTTC
- TRBJ1-2 - TRBV27 CASSHYPEGANYGYTF TGTGCCAGCAGCCACTACCCTGAGGGAGCTAACTATGGCTACACCTTC
- TRBJ1-2 few TRBV5-6 CASSLSGIQANYGYTF TGTGCCAGCAGCTTGTCTGGGATACAGGCTAACTATGGCTACACCTTC
- TRBJ1-1 - TRBV15 CATSRDVATAQTNTEAFF TGTGCCACCAGCAGAGATGTCGCGACAGCCCAGACCAACACTGAAGCTTTCTTT
TRBD1 TRBJ1-2 - TRBV10-3 CAIRGQGADGNYGYTF TGTGCCATCAGGGGGCAGGGGGCGGATGGTAACTATGGCTACACCTTC
- TRBJ1-2 - TRBV4-3 CASSQREFERLLTGYTF TGCGCCAGCAGCCAAAGAGAATTTGAGAGACTGCTTACTGGCTACACCTTC
- TRBJ2-3 - TRBV20-1 CSPRGDTQYF TGCAGTCCGAGGGGGGATACGCAGTATTTT
- TRBJ2-7 - TRBV6-1 CASSTQAPKEQYF TGTGCCAGCAGTACCCAGGCCCCCAAGGAGCAGTACTTC
TRBD1 TRBJ1-5 - TRBV4-1 CASSQVFADRVRKRNQPQHF TGCGCCAGCAGCCAAGTATTCGCGGACAGGGTTAGGAAAAGAAATCAGCCCCAGCATTTT
TRBD1 TRBJ1-2 once TRBV25-1 CASSEMGRGNGYTF TGTGCCAGCAGTGAGATGGGCAGGGGGAATGGCTACACCTTC
TRBD1 TRBJ1-2 - TRBV10-2 CASLGQGVYGYTF TGCGCCAGCCTGGGACAGGGTGTCTATGGCTACACCTTC
- TRBJ1-2 - TRBV4-3 CASSHSFPGHRNYGYTF TGCGCCAGCAGCCATTCTTTTCCGGGACACAGGAACTATGGCTACACCTTC
- TRBJ1-6 - TRBV6-5 CASSYRAPYNSPLHF TGTGCCAGCAGTTACCGAGCGCCCTATAATTCCCCCCTCCACTTT
- TRBJ1-3 - TRBV6-5 CASSYRREIDTIYF TGTGCCAGCAGTTACCGGCGGGAAATCGACACCATATATTTT
- TRBJ1-5 - TRBV2 CASSEEAGHSNQPQHF TGTGCCAGCAGTGAAGAGGCAGGGCATAGCAATCAGCCCCAGCATTTT
TRBD2 TRBJ2-1 - TRBV4-1 CASSQVGGGGSYNEQFF TGCGCCAGCAGCCAAGTGGGCGGGGGGGGCTCCTACAATGAGCAGTTCTTC
TRBD2 TRBJ2-7 - TRBV5-6 CASSCLAGALYEQYF TGTGCCAGCAGCTGTCTAGCGGGGGCCCTGTACGAGCAGTACTTC
- TRBJ1-5 - TRBV2 CASSEAGEGHQPQHF TGTGCCAGCAGTGAAGCGGGAGAGGGCCACCAGCCCCAGCATTTT
- TRBJ2-5 - TRBV12-5 CASGLGDYSSEETQYF TGTGCTAGTGGTTTGGGAGACTACTCTTCCGAGGAGACCCAGTACTTC
- TRBJ1-2 few TRBV14 CASSQEAGANYGYTF TGTGCCAGCAGCCAAGAGGCAGGGGCGAACTATGGCTACACCTTC
TRBD1 TRBJ1-1 - TRBV6-6 CASMAPPGTGEAFF TGTGCCAGCATGGCCCCCCCGGGGACAGGAGAAGCTTTCTTT
- TRBJ2-7 - TRBV10-3 CAIGANRSYEQYF TGTGCCATTGGGGCCAACAGGTCCTACGAGCAGTACTTC
TRBD1 TRBJ1-2 - TRBV7-2 CASSLDTGVNYGYTF TGTGCCAGCAGCTTAGATACAGGGGTAAACTATGGCTACACCTTC
TRBD1 TRBJ2-7 - TRBV4-1 CASSQDIHPDRENYEQYF TGCGCCAGCAGCCAAGATATACACCCCGACAGGGAAAACTACGAGCAGTACTTC
TRBD1 TRBJ1-2 - TRBV10-3 CAIRGQGLSGYTF TGTGCCATCAGGGGACAGGGTCTGAGTGGCTACACCTTC
- TRBJ2-6 - TRBV4-1 CASSQGAPYSGANVLTF TGCGCCAGCAGCCAAGGGGCACCTTACTCTGGGGCCAACGTCCTGACTTTC
TRBD2 TRBJ2-7 once TRBV28 CATVLPGTSFHEQYF TGTGCCACTGTACTCCCCGGGACTAGTTTCCACGAGCAGTACTTC
- TRBJ2-1 few TRBV18 CASSQVGDSNNEQFF TGTGCCAGCTCACAGGTCGGAGATTCAAACAATGAGCAGTTCTTC
- TRBJ2-3 - TRBV10-2 CASSDSLQPGLFTDTQYF TGCGCCAGCAGTGACTCGCTTCAGCCAGGCCTCTTCACAGATACGCAGTATTTT
TRBD2 TRBJ2-3 - TRBV23-1 CASGVGTSGGRAQYF TGCGCCAGCGGAGTGGGGACTAGCGGGGGGAGAGCGCAGTATTTT
- TRBJ1-2 - TRBV5-6 CASSLVREFGYTF TGTGCCAGCAGCTTGGTGAGGGAGTTTGGCTACACCTTC
- TRBJ1-6 - TRBV5-6 CASSLAPGGDDNSPLHF TGTGCCAGCAGCTTGGCCCCCGGGGGAGATGATAATTCACCCCTCCACTTT
- TRBJ1-5 - TRBV18 CASPRFGQPQHF TGTGCCAGCCCACGCTTCGGTCAGCCCCAGCATTTT
TRBD1 TRBJ2-2 - TRBV4-1 CASSLDRGPTGELFF TGCGCCAGCAGCCTGGACAGGGGTCCCACCGGGGAGCTGTTTTTT
- TRBJ1-1 - TRBV9 CASSVVLTANTEAFF TGTGCCAGCAGCGTAGTGTTGACAGCGAACACTGAAGCTTTCTTT
TRBD1 TRBJ1-5 - TRBV9 CASSVGTGPYSNQPQHF TGTGCCAGCAGCGTAGGGACAGGGCCGTATAGCAATCAGCCCCAGCATTTT
TRBD2 TRBJ2-1 - TRBV6-4 CASSETSGGSISYNEQFF TGTGCCAGCAGTGAAACTAGCGGGGGGTCTATTTCCTACAATGAGCAGTTCTTC
- TRBJ2-2 - TRBV5-1 CASSLRLTRKAAGELFF TGCGCCAGCAGCTTGAGGCTTACGCGAAAGGCAGCGGGGGAGCTGTTTTTT
TRBD1 TRBJ2-5 - TRBV28 CASSPRGRETQYF TGTGCCAGCAGTCCCAGGGGGCGGGAGACCCAGTACTTC
TRBD1 TRBJ1-4 - TRBV9 CASSAHPSQGTYYEKLFF TGTGCCAGCAGCGCCCACCCCTCACAGGGGACGTATTATGAAAAACTGTTTTTT
TRBD2 TRBJ2-1 once TRBV7-6 CASSSVVPGGLDNEQFF TGTGCCAGCAGCTCAGTAGTCCCGGGGGGGCTCGACAATGAGCAGTTCTTC
- TRBJ1-5 - TRBV27 CASSFISGLDRNQPQHF TGTGCCAGCAGTTTCATATCGGGGTTGGATCGCAATCAGCCCCAGCATTTT
- TRBJ2-2 - TRBV21-1 CASRTQNRLAGGPRTGELFF TGTGCCAGCAGGACCCAGAATAGGCTAGCGGGGGGGCCAAGGACCGGGGAGCTGTTTTTT
- TRBJ2-7 - TRBV5-1 CASSLEPAENYEQYF TGCGCCAGCAGCTTGGAGCCAGCGGAAAACTACGAGCAGTACTTC